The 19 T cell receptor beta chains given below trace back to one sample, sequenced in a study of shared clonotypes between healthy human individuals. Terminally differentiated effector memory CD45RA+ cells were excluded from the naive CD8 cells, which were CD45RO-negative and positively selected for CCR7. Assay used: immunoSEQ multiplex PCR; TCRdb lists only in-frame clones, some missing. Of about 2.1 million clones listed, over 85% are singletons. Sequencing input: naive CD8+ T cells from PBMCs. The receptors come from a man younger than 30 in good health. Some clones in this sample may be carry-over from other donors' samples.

CDR3 nucleotide sequence: TGTGCCAGCAGCTGGACAGGGGCCGGGGAGCTGTTTTTT. Its protein is CASSWTGAGELFF. The chain combines TRBV7-8 with TRBJ2-2, with 9 bases lining up with TRBD1. V lost 4 bases to trimming and J lost 6 bases; unmatched junction nucleotides: 0. CDR1 is SGHVS, CDR2 FQNEAQ, per germline. The CDR3 loop spans 13 amino acids.

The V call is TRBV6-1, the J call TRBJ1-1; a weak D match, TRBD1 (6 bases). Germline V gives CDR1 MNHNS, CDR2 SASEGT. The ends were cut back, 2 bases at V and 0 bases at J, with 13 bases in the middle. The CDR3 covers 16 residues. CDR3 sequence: CASSERSGVVNTEAFF. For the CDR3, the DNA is TGTGCCAGCAGTGAAAGGTCAGGGGTCGTGAACACTGAAGCTTTCTTT.

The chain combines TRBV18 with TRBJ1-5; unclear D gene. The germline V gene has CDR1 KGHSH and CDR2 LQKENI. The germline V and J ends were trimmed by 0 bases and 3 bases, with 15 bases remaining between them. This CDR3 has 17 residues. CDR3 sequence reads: CASSPPPGTEINQPQHF. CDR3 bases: TGTGCCAGCTCACCACCTCCAGGCACAGAGATCAATCAGCCCCAGCATTTT.

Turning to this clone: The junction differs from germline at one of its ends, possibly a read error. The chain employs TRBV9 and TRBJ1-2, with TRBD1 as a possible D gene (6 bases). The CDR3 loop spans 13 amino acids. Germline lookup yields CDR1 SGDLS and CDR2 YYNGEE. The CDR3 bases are TGTGCCTGCAGCGACGGGACAAAACTAGGCTACACCTTC. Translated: CACSDGTKLGYTF.

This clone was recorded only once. CDR3 amino acids: CASSVEGGGLSSYEQYF. The CDR3 nucleotides are TGTGCCAGCAGCGTAGAGGGGGGAGGCCTGAGCTCCTACGAGCAGTACTTC. This rearrangement joins TRBV9 to TRBJ2-7; the D call may be TRBD1 or TRBD2 (6 bases each). Germline V gene lookup returns CDR1 SGDLS and CDR2 YYNGEE. The CDR3 length is 17 residues. V lost 0 bases, J lost 0 bases, and 16 bases lay in between.

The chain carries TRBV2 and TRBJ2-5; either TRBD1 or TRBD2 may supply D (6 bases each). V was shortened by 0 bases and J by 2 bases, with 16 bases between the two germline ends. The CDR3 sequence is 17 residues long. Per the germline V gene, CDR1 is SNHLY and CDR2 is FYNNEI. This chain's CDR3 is CASSEALPRRGQETQYF. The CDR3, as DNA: TGTGCCAGCAGTGAAGCGCTTCCAAGGAGGGGGCAAGAGACCCAGTACTTC.

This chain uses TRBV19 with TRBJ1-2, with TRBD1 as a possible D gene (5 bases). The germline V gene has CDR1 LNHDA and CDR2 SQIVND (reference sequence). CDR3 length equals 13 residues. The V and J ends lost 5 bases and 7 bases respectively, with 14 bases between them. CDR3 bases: TGTGCCAGTAGTTGGGGCAATTTCGGTGGCTACACCTTC. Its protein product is CASSWGNFGGYTF.

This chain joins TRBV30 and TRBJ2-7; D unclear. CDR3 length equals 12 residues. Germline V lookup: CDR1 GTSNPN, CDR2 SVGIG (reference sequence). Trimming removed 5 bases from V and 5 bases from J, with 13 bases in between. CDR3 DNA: TGTGCCTGGCGGGCACCTCGGGACGAGCAGTACTTC. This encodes CAWRAPRDEQYF.

CDR3 sequence reads: CSVERFGDMGVDNEQFF. For the CDR3, the DNA is TGCAGCGTTGAACGATTCGGGGATATGGGGGTTGACAATGAGCAGTTCTTC. The chain couples TRBV29-1 to TRBJ2-1, with D possibly being TRBD1 or TRBD2 (5 bases each). The CDR3 consists of 17 residues. The germline V and J ends were trimmed by 2 bases and 5 bases, with 22 bases remaining between them. In germline, CDR1 is SQVTM, CDR2 ANQGSEA.

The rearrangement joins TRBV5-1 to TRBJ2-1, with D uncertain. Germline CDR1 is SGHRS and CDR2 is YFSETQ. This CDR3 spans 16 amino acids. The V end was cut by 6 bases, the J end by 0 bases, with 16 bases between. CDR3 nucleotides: TGCGCCAGCAAGTATCTTGGCGGAAGCTCCTACAATGAGCAGTTCTTC. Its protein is CASKYLGGSSYNEQFF.

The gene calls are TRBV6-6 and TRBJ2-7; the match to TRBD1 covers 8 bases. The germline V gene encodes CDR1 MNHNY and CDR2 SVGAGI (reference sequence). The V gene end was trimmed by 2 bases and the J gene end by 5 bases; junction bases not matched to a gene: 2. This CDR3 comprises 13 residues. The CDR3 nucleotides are TGTGCCAGCAGTTACGACAGGGGCCACGAGCAGTACTTC. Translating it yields CASSYDRGHEQYF.

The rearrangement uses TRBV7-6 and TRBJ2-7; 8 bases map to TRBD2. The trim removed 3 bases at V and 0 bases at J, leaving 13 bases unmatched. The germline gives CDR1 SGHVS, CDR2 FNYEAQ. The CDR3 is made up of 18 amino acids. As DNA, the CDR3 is TGTGCCAGCAGCTTGAATACCCCCCCCAGCGGGAGCTCCTACGAGCAGTACTTC. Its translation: CASSLNTPPSGSSYEQYF. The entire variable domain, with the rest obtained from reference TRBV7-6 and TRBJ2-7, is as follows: GAGVSQSPRYKVTKRGQDVALRCDPISGHVSLYWYRQALGQGPEFLTYFNYEAQQDKSGLPNDRFSAERPEGSISTLTIQRTEQRDSAMYRCASSLNTPPSGSSYEQYFGPGTRLTVT.

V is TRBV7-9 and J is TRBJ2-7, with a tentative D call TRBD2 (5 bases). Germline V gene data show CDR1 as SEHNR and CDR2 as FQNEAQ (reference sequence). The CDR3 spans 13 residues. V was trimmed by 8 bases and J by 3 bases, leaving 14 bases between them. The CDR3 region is CASGGHEGYEQYF. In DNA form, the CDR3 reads TGTGCCAGCGGCGGTCATGAGGGCTACGAGCAGTACTTC.

CDR3 in DNA: TGCGCCAGCAGTGAGGTTTCAGGGGAGGGTGAGCAGTTCTTC. This encodes CASSEVSGEGEQFF. The chain joins TRBV10-1 to TRBJ2-1; tentatively, D is TRBD2 (7 bases). There are 14 residues in the CDR3. Trimming shortened V by 2 bases and J by 9 bases, and 14 bases separated the two germline ends. Looked up from germline, CDR1 is WNHNN and CDR2 is SYGVQD (reference sequence).

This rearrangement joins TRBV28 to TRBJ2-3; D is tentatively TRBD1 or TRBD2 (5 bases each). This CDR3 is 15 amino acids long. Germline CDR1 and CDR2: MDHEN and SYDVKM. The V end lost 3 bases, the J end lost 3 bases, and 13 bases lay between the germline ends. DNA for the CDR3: TGTGCCAGCAGTTTTTTGCAAGGGGAGACAGATACGCAGTATTTT. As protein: CASSFLQGETDTQYF.

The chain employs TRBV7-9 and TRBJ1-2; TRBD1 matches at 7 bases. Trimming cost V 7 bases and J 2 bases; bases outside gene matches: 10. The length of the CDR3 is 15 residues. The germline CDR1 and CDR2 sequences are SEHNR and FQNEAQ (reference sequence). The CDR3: CASTPIGQENYGYTF. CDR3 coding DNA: TGTGCCAGCACGCCGATAGGACAGGAGAACTATGGCTACACCTTC.

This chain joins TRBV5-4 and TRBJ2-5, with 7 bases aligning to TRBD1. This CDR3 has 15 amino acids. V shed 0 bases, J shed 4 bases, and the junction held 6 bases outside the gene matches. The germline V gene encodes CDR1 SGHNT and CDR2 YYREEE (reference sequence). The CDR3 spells CASSLVQGIRETQYF. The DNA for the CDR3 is TGTGCCAGCAGCTTGGTACAGGGGATTCGAGAGACCCAGTACTTC.

Written as DNA, the CDR3 is TGTGCCAGCAGTTTAGCAAGGGCACAAGAGACCCAGTACTTC. This encodes CASSLARAQETQYF. The rearrangement joins TRBV28 to TRBJ2-5; no clear D. The CDR3 is made up of 14 amino acids. Trimming cost V 2 bases and J 2 bases, with 9 bases left between them. The germline gives CDR1 MDHEN, CDR2 SYDVKM. The full variable domain, rest sourced from reference TRBV28 and TRBJ2-5, is DVKVTQSSRYLVKRTGEKVFLECVQDMDHENMFWYRQDPGLGLRLIYFSYDVKMKEKGDIPEGYSVSREKKERFSLILESASTNQTSMYLCASSLARAQETQYFGPGTRLLVL.

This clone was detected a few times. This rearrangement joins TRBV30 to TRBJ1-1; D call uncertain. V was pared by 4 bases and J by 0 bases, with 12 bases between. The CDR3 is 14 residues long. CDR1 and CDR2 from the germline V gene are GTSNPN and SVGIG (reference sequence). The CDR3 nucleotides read TGTGCCTGGAAGTGGGGAGAACTGAACACTGAAGCTTTCTTT. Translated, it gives CAWKWGELNTEAFF.